This T cell receptor (beta chain) was captured in a study of shared clonotypes between healthy human individuals. As for the study in general: CD4 naive and CD4 memory each took three plates per donor, while CD8 naive took two and CD8 memory one.

Genomic DNA from each subset was divided evenly over several immunoSEQ plates. Here immunoSEQ multiplex PCR was the method, and the copy in TCRdb shows in-frame clones only, minus some. The sample has millions of clones; around 96% are singletons. The naive CD8 population came from CD45RO-negative cells selected for CCR7, without terminally differentiated effector memory CD45RA+ cells. As to this clone: Its antigen is as yet unknown.

General study findings and limits: Clonotypes shared by all four sorted-subset donors had higher generation probabilities than non-shared clonotypes. Clonotypes that were shared across a handful of donors made up approximately 5% of naive CD4 clonotypes.

V was shortened by 6 bases and J by 0 bases, with 14 bases between the two germline ends. This CDR3 contains 15 residues. Germline V gene sequence: CDR1 SNHLY, CDR2 FYNNEI. The clonotype comes from a man aged 18 to 29 in good health. The sequencing input was naive CD8+ T cells sorted from blood. The rearrangement links TRBV2 to TRBJ1-2; tentative D call: TRBD1 (6 bases). CDR3 sequence (DNA): TGTGCCAGCAGCGATTGGACAGCGACTAACTATGGCTACACCTTC. The encoded protein is CASSDWTATNYGYTF.